The following is a T cell receptor (beta chain) sequence with its context. Its antigen is not known. This sample stems from a study of CD8+CD57+ T cells in acquired aplastic anemia. The overall study: Sorted CD4+ and CD8+ cells yielded DNA averaging about 2.9 ug.

The study's findings and limits: Patients and controls had in common 25 to 35 CD8+ CDR3 sequences.

Germline V gene sequence: CDR1 ENHRY, CDR2 SYGVKD. The V gene end was trimmed by 3 bases and the J gene end by 4 bases; junction bases not matched to a gene: 2. This CDR3 region has 14 residues. TCR beta VDJ combinations and CDR3 sequences were profiled from genomic DNA. TCRdb re-analysed the reads in MiXCR, keeping a single row per CDR3 protein. The sample contains 100,000 to 150,000 distinct CDR3 sequences, around 46% of which appear only once. This TCR was recovered from a human donor in good health, serving as a control. The sequencing input was sorted CD4+, CD8+, or CD8+CD57+ T cells (not recorded which) from PBMCs. The V and J genes are TRBV10-3 and TRBJ2-5; the match to TRBD2 covers 10 bases. CDR3 region: CAISDSGGRETQYF. The CDR3 region has the DNA TGTGCCATCAGTGATAGCGGGGGGAGAGAGACCCAGTACTTC.